The sequence of this T cell receptor (beta chain) was determined in a study of persistence of HIV-infected CD4 T cells. The V gene's germline CDR1 is SGDLS and CDR2 YYNGEE. This CDR3 is 13 amino acids long. V shed 4 bases and J shed 2 bases, with 9 bases lying between them. Stimulation used 10 ug/mL lysate from CMV-infected fibroblasts. Sorted nonresponding memory CD4+ T cells were CD40L-negative, CD69-negative, CD45RO-high. PBMCs were depleted of CD8+ T cells before stimulation. Anti-CD28/CD49d costimulation, CD40-blocking antibody and enfuvirtide were given to CD8-depleted PBMCs for approximately 18 hours. With respect to this clone: The antigen remains unidentified.

The immunoSEQ assay was version 4, run in survey mode. Libraries were prepared by immunoSEQ multiplex PCR; TCRdb keeps only in-frame clonotypes and omits some of them. The table includes roughly 28,000 clones, approximately 80% detected once. The receptor was derived from an adult woman with HIV who was CMV-seropositive. The chain is built from TRBV9 and TRBJ1-2, with D perhaps matching TRBD1 (5 bases). The sequencing here drew on CD4+ T cells sorted from PBMCs after roughly 17-hour stimulation, taken from a patient who received antiretroviral therapy. The CDR3 DNA reads as TGTGCCAGCAGCCTTGACAGCAACTATGGCTACACCTTC. As protein: CASSLDSNYGYTF. Using reference TRBV9 and TRBJ1-2 for the parts outside the CDR3, the full variable domain is DSGVTQTPKHLITATGQRVTLRCSPRSGDLSVYWYQQSLDQGLQFLIQYYNGEERAKGNILERFSAQQFPDLHSELNLSSLELGDSALYFCASSLDSNYGYTFGSGTRLTVV.